These T cell receptor beta chains were read from a single sample in a study of cytomegalovirus exposure and HLA in healthy donors. Generated by immunoSEQ multiplex PCR, the TCRdb table keeps only in-frame clones and is missing some. The sample totals about 110,000 clones. The sample was PBMCs. All receptors come from a man aged 45 to 65 in good health and CMV-seronegative. The conserved cysteine and the conserved F or W are not part of the CDR3 here. The order of the fields is J gene, D gene, V gene, CDR3 protein. A D gene is named only where the DNA matches it firmly.

J: TRBJ2-1; D: TRBD2; V: TRBV5-1; CDR3: ASSQTSGNYNEQF
J: TRBJ1-5; D: -; V: TRBV2; CDR3: ASRLSNQPQH
J: TRBJ1-2; D: TRBD1; V: TRBV19; CDR3: ASSPTGAGGYGYT
J: TRBJ1-4; D: TRBD1; V: TRBV5-1; CDR3: ASSAGGEIEKLF
J: TRBJ2-5; D: -; V: TRBV18; CDR3: ASSPPTGEETQY
J: TRBJ2-5; D: TRBD2; V: TRBV28; CDR3: ASSPSLTSGQETQY
J: TRBJ2-1; D: -; V: TRBV6-1; CDR3: ASRTTGGDTNEQF
J: TRBJ1-4; D: -; V: TRBV7-2; CDR3: ASSLFTGKTNEKLF
J: TRBJ2-1; D: TRBD1; V: TRBV5-1; CDR3: ASSPDRLNEQF
J: TRBJ2-7; D: -; V: TRBV4-3; CDR3: ASSQLTGSSYEQY
J: TRBJ2-7; D: -; V: TRBV2; CDR3: ASSGQINYEQY
J: TRBJ1-1; D: TRBD1; V: TRBV10-3; CDR3: AISEQRQGVGSEAF
J: TRBJ2-3; D: -; V: TRBV7-2; CDR3: ASSRGGGGRTDTQY
J: TRBJ2-1; D: -; V: TRBV4-3; CDR3: ASSQVEGRTEEYNEQF
J: TRBJ1-1; D: TRBD1; V: TRBV4-1; CDR3: ASSQPDRGNTEAF
J: TRBJ1-4; D: TRBD1; V: TRBV25-1; CDR3: ASSGDDRGNEKLF
J: TRBJ2-7; D: -; V: TRBV2; CDR3: ASSEGNRVAEQY
J: TRBJ1-1; D: -; V: TRBV7-2; CDR3: ASSYPGVAEAF
J: TRBJ2-2; D: -; V: TRBV10-2; CDR3: ASSGQGGTGELF
J: TRBJ1-4; D: TRBD1; V: TRBV5-1; CDR3: ASSRGQGNEKLF
J: TRBJ1-1; D: -; V: TRBV10-1; CDR3: ASSVLKPRF
J: TRBJ2-2; D: -; V: TRBV5-1; CDR3: ASGLPSGELF
J: TRBJ2-1; D: -; V: TRBV19; CDR3: ASSILADSYNEQF
J: TRBJ2-5; D: -; V: TRBV11-2; CDR3: ASSLAGSQETQY
J: TRBJ2-2; D: TRBD2; V: TRBV9; CDR3: ASSGAGGNTGELF
J: TRBJ2-5; D: -; V: TRBV2; CDR3: ASSEALLGGAQY
J: TRBJ1-1; D: -; V: TRBV29-1; CDR3: SGNRNWDTEAF
J: TRBJ2-1; D: -; V: TRBV9; CDR3: ASSEGGAYNEQF
J: TRBJ2-2; D: -; V: TRBV15; CDR3: ATSSRYRDTGELF
J: TRBJ2-1; D: TRBD2; V: TRBV5-1; CDR3: ASSGAVAGEGNEQF
J: TRBJ2-1; D: TRBD2; V: TRBV19; CDR3: ASSIDQGLAGSLYNEQF
J: TRBJ2-2; D: -; V: TRBV5-6; CDR3: ASSPRRTMNTGELF
J: TRBJ1-1; D: -; V: TRBV6-1; CDR3: ASRLQRWNTEAF
J: TRBJ1-5; D: -; V: TRBV6-4; CDR3: ASSPDARDQPQH
J: TRBJ2-7; D: TRBD1; V: TRBV6-5; CDR3: ASSSPTTGGTHEQY
J: TRBJ2-7; D: -; V: TRBV7-9; CDR3: ASSLYSGTHEQY
J: TRBJ1-5; D: -; V: TRBV4-3; CDR3: ASSQGGGPQH
J: TRBJ2-7; D: -; V: TRBV11-3; CDR3: ASAAEAEQY
J: TRBJ1-2; D: TRBD1; V: TRBV7-9; CDR3: ASSPGTGVRYT
J: TRBJ2-1; D: TRBD2; V: TRBV6-1; CDR3: ASSEPGLVNEQF
J: TRBJ2-7; D: -; V: TRBV7-6; CDR3: ASSLLGPGGLY
J: TRBJ2-3; D: TRBD2; V: TRBV2; CDR3: ASSAGGAESDTQY
J: TRBJ1-2; D: -; V: TRBV7-9; CDR3: ASSSIGTQGRVSGYT
J: TRBJ1-2; D: TRBD1; V: TRBV9; CDR3: ASSGSSPGQGTYGYT
J: TRBJ2-1; D: TRBD2; V: TRBV9; CDR3: ASSGLAEARSYNEQF
J: TRBJ2-7; D: -; V: TRBV5-1; CDR3: ASRFDRSPYEQY
J: TRBJ1-1; D: -; V: TRBV2; CDR3: ASSSEGGKTEAF
J: TRBJ2-7; D: TRBD1; V: TRBV15; CDR3: ATSRASGTVSDEQY
J: TRBJ2-7; D: -; V: TRBV5-1; CDR3: ASSLGQSSYEQY
J: TRBJ2-5; D: TRBD2; V: TRBV7-4; CDR3: ASSCTLAGGLETQY
J: TRBJ2-3; D: -; V: TRBV19; CDR3: ASSLSGSSTDTQY
J: TRBJ2-7; D: -; V: TRBV27; CDR3: ASSPTPIGYEQY
J: TRBJ2-7; D: TRBD1; V: TRBV19; CDR3: ASSTTQGYEQY
J: TRBJ2-3; D: TRBD1; V: TRBV7-2; CDR3: ASSLDRAADTQY
J: TRBJ2-7; D: TRBD1; V: TRBV18; CDR3: ASSPSGTGLTYEQY
J: TRBJ2-1; D: -; V: TRBV11-3; CDR3: ASSLASSSGLYNEQF
J: TRBJ2-7; D: -; V: TRBV7-2; CDR3: ASSTGAGSPYEQY
J: TRBJ2-3; D: -; V: TRBV13; CDR3: ASSLPEGRGDTQY
J: TRBJ1-2; D: TRBD1; V: TRBV6-5; CDR3: ASSYRPGQTYGYT
J: TRBJ1-1; D: TRBD1; V: TRBV5-1; CDR3: ASSEQGGNTEAF